A selection of T cell receptor beta chains follows, all from one sample in a study of CD8 T cells in ankylosing spondylitis. Each CDR3 protein is one row after TCRdb ran MiXCR on the 5' RACE reads. This sample has around 300,000 distinct CDR3 sequences; roughly 20% occur once, and the top ten carry under 4%. The sequencing sample was made of blood, either unsorted or a sorted T cell fraction (not recorded which). Source of these receptors: a female donor with ankylosing spondylitis or in good health (not recorded which). The CDR3 runs from the conserved cysteine through the conserved F or W. The D gene is left open where the match is weak. A clone size is listed for some rows: how often the clone was seen (once, few, many), or a class if it is expanded.

>.|TRBJ1-3|many|TRBV5-1
CASSLEQGSGNTIYF
TGCGCCAGCAGCTTGGAACAGGGCTCTGGAAACACCATATATTTT
>.|TRBJ1-5|many|TRBV12-3/TRBV12-4
CASSLDYTQREPQHF
TGTGCCAGCAGTTTGGATTACACCCAAAGGGAGCCCCAGCATTTT
>.|TRBJ2-5|few|TRBV6-5
CASSYNFNGARQETQYF
TGTGCCAGCAGTTACAACTTTAACGGGGCGAGACAAGAGACCCAGTACTTC
>.|TRBJ2-2|.|TRBV6-2/TRBV6-3
CASSYGRPGTGELFF
TGTGCCAGCAGTTACGGGCGACCTGGGACCGGGGAGCTGTTTTTT
>TRBD1|TRBJ2-2|.|TRBV10-3
CAIRETGSGELFF
TGTGCCATCAGAGAGACAGGGTCCGGGGAGCTGTTTTTT
>TRBD1|TRBJ1-2|few|TRBV12-3/TRBV12-4
CASSLGTGGGGYTF
TGTGCCAGCAGTTTAGGGACAGGGGGAGGGGGCTACACCTTC
>TRBD1|TRBJ1-5|.|TRBV10-2
CASSDSGRGSYQPQHF
TGCGCCAGCAGTGACTCTGGCAGGGGGAGTTATCAGCCCCAGCATTTT
>.|TRBJ1-5|many|TRBV20-1
CSARQSPDQPQHF
TGCAGTGCTAGGCAATCGCCAGATCAGCCCCAGCATTTT
>TRBD2|TRBJ2-1|.|TRBV9
CASSVTSGSINEQFF
TGTGCCAGCAGCGTCACTAGCGGGAGTATCAATGAGCAGTTCTTC
>.|TRBJ2-3|.|TRBV15
CATQTGYSTDTQYF
TGTGCCACCCAGACCGGCTATTCCACAGATACGCAGTATTTT
>.|TRBJ2-1|.|TRBV7-3
CASSSTTSSYNEQFF
TGTGCCAGCAGCTCTACGACTAGCTCCTACAATGAGCAGTTCTTC
>.|TRBJ2-3|few|TRBV29-1
CSVGGLANTQYF
TGCAGCGTTGGGGGGCTAGCGAATACGCAGTATTTT
>.|TRBJ1-2|many|TRBV6-5
CASSYSKGGDPPGGYTF
TGTGCCAGCAGTTACTCGAAGGGGGGAGACCCTCCGGGTGGCTACACCTTC
>.|TRBJ1-2|.|TRBV6-2/TRBV6-3
CASGLAEGEGYTF
TGTGCCAGCGGTCTAGCGGAGGGGGAGGGCTACACCTTC
>TRBD2|TRBJ2-2|many|TRBV12-3/TRBV12-4
CASSRGAGAAGELFF
TGTGCCAGCAGCCGGGGAGCGGGAGCGGCCGGGGAGCTGTTTTTT
>TRBD1|TRBJ2-7|.|TRBV11-2
CASSRSGTGAYEQYF
TGTGCCAGCAGCCGCTCCGGGACAGGGGCATACGAGCAGTACTTC
>.|TRBJ2-4|many|TRBV20-1
CSALRFLLSGSAKNIQYF
TGCAGTGCACTTCGGTTCCTATTGTCGGGAAGCGCCAAAAACATTCAGTACTTC
>TRBD1|TRBJ2-3|few|TRBV5-4
CASSSDRGLGDTQYF
TGTGCCAGCAGCTCTGACAGGGGGCTTGGGGATACGCAGTATTTT
>.|TRBJ2-3|few|TRBV18
CASHTTDTQYF
TGTGCCAGCCATACCACAGATACGCAGTATTTT
>TRBD1|TRBJ1-1|few|TRBV6-5
CASSYFTGVNTEAFF
TGTGCCAGCAGTTACTTTACAGGGGTGAACACTGAAGCTTTCTTT
>.|TRBJ2-2|.|TRBV6-5
CASSYGAEEHPGELFF
TGTGCCAGCAGTTACGGGGCCGAGGAACACCCCGGGGAGCTGTTTTTT
>.|TRBJ2-7|.|TRBV5-1
CASSLAGAHYEQYF
TGCGCCAGCAGCTTGGCCGGGGCCCACTACGAGCAGTACTTC
>TRBD2|TRBJ2-3|.|TRBV20-1
CSASAGTSAYTDTQYF
TGCAGTGCTAGTGCCGGGACTAGCGCCTACACAGATACGCAGTATTTT
>.|TRBJ1-2|many|TRBV12-3/TRBV12-4
CASRDSSDSGTVYGYTF
TGTGCCAGCAGAGACTCCTCCGACAGCGGGACGGTATATGGCTACACCTTC